What follows are 19 T cell receptor beta chains derived from one specimen sequenced in a study of response to subunit inactivated influenza vaccine. TCRdb used MiXCR to reprocess the RT-PCR reads, holding one entry per CDR3 protein. This table has hundreds of thousands of distinct CDR3 sequences, about 15% appearing once. The sequencing here drew on PBMCs from blood, taken about 11 days after vaccination. The origin of the receptors is a man aged 50 to 60 who received an inactivated influenza vaccine.

J is TRBJ1-3 and V is TRBV4-3; D gene uncertain. The CDR3 contains 16 residues. V lost 0 bases and J 1 base, leaving 10 bases between the germline ends. Germline CDR1 LGHNA, CDR2 YSLEER. CDR3 in amino acids: CASSQERTRSGNTIYF. The CDR3 DNA reads as TGCGCCAGCAGCCAAGAGAGGACTCGGTCTGGAAACACCATATATTTT.

This clonotype was counted a few times. V is TRBV20-1 and J is TRBJ2-2, with 7 bases lining up with TRBD1. The CDR3 runs 13 residues. V lost 6 bases and J lost 6; bases outside the gene matches: 7. Germline assignment: CDR1 DFQATT and CDR2 SNEGSKA (reference sequence). CDR3 in amino acids: CSAQDRVAGELFF. The CDR3 DNA sequence: TGCAGTGCCCAAGACAGGGTTGCCGGGGAGCTGTTTTTT.

The V gene is TRBV18, the J gene TRBJ1-2; no firm D call. Trimming pared 1 base from V and 3 bases from J, leaving 6 bases between. CDR3 size: 13 residues. The germline gives CDR1 KGHSH, CDR2 LQKENI. The CDR3 reads CASSPRTDYGYTF. The CDR3 DNA reads TGTGCCAGCTCACCACGCACTGACTATGGCTACACCTTC. The variable domain in full, with the rest retrieved from reference TRBV18 and TRBJ1-2, is NAGVMQNPRHLVRRRGQEARLRCSPMKGHSHVYWYRQLPEEGLKFMVYLQKENIIDESGMPKERFSAEFPKEGPSILRIQQVVRGDSAAYFCASSPRTDYGYTFGSGTRLTVV.

The V and J genes are TRBV18 and TRBJ1-3; 9 bases fit TRBD1. In germline, CDR1 is KGHSH, CDR2 LQKENI. Trimming took 2 bases from V and 0 from J; bases not matched to a gene: 2. The length of the CDR3 is 16 residues. The CDR3: CASSPGTGISGNTIYF. CDR3 sequence (DNA): TGTGCCAGCTCACCAGGGACAGGGATCTCTGGAAACACCATATATTTT.

Note on this clonotype: Germline is not matched at one junction end, which may reflect a read error. V usage is TRBV6-7 and J usage is TRBJ2-5; 15 bases map to TRBD2. TRBV6-7 belongs to the ORF category, with a function that is uncertain. This CDR3 spans 18 amino acids. CDR3 loop: CTSSSRTSGGAIQETQYF. For the CDR3, the DNA is TGTACCAGCAGTTCTCGGACTAGCGGGGGGGCAATCCAAGAGACCCAGTACTTC.

The chain carries TRBV9 and TRBJ2-1; 10 nucleotides line up with TRBD2. Losses at the gene ends were 4 bases for V and 9 bases for J; bases not matched to a gene: 7. Germline V gives CDR1 SGDLS, CDR2 YYNGEE. This CDR3 contains 14 residues. The chain's CDR3 is CASSMGLARPEQFF. The CDR3 DNA follows: TGTGCCAGCAGCATGGGACTAGCGAGACCTGAGCAGTTCTTC.

Remarks on this clonotype: A much larger clone differs from this one at a single base, so this may be a read error. The chain employs TRBV5-5 and TRBJ2-3, with D unresolved. Trimming shortened V by 5 bases and J by 4 bases, and 8 bases separated the two germline ends. Germline CDR1 reads SGHKS; CDR2 reads YYEKEE (reference sequence). This CDR3 region has 12 residues. The chain's CDR3 is CASSRASDTQYF. The CDR3 region has the DNA TGTGCCAGCAGTCGGGCGTCAGATACGCAGTATTTT.

The chain carries TRBV5-5 and TRBJ1-1, with D unclear. The V gene's germline CDR1 is SGHKS and CDR2 YYEKEE (reference sequence). The CDR3 is 12 amino acids. V was clipped by 1 base and J by 5 bases, with 6 bases between them. In DNA form, the CDR3 reads TGTGCCAGCAGCTTGCGCGAGACTGAAGCTTTCTTT. Its translation is CASSLRETEAFF.

This clonotype was found a few times. The chain links TRBV9 to TRBJ2-2; 8 nucleotides match TRBD2. This CDR3 has 15 residues. V gave up 4 bases and J gave up 6 bases; unmatched junction bases: 8. Germline V gene data show CDR1 as SGDLS and CDR2 as YYNGEE. CDR3: CASSLRGGLSGELFF. Here the CDR3 DNA reads TGTGCCAGCAGCCTCCGGGGGGGCCTCTCCGGGGAGCTGTTTTTT.

The genes are TRBV7-9 and TRBJ2-2; a possible D gene is TRBD1 (7 bases). There are 15 residues in the CDR3. The V end lost 5 bases, the J end lost 7 bases, and 17 bases lay between the germline ends. CDR1 and CDR2 from the germline V gene are SEHNR and FQNEAQ (reference sequence). In nucleotides, the CDR3 is TGTGCCAGCAGCCCCCCAGGGGGGCAAGACGGGGAGCTGTTTTTT. Amino acids: CASSPPGGQDGELFF.

The rearrangement links TRBV11-2 to TRBJ1-4; TRBD1 is a possible D gene (5 bases). CDR3 length: 14 residues. Germline CDR1 SGHAT, CDR2 FQNNGV. V gave up 6 bases and J gave up 6 bases, with 14 bases separating them. The CDR3: CASSPRGTYEKLFF. The DNA of the CDR3 is TGTGCCAGCAGTCCTCGCGGGACGTATGAAAAACTGTTTTTT.

This clonotype occurred many times. The V gene is TRBV7-9, the J gene TRBJ1-3; D not certain. Trimming stripped 4 bases from V and 6 bases from J, with 7 bases between. CDR1 is SEHNR, CDR2 FQNEAQ, per germline (reference sequence). This CDR3 has 12 residues. Written as DNA, the CDR3 is TGTGCCAGCAGCTCGCAATCAAACACCATATATTTT. It encodes CASSSQSNTIYF.

This clonotype was found a few times. The gene calls are TRBV12-3 or TRBV12-4 and TRBJ2-7; 7 nucleotides agree with TRBD1. V trimming: 5 bases; J trimming: 10 bases; junction bases outside the gene matches: 14. This CDR3 region has 14 residues. CDR3 sequence reads: CASSRGQTLRDQYF. The CDR3 DNA reads TGTGCCAGCAGTCGGGGACAGACCCTACGAGACCAGTACTTC.

There are a few counts of this clonotype. The rearrangement links TRBV20-1 to TRBJ2-7; D is possibly TRBD2 (5 bases). The CDR3 extends over 16 amino acids. Germline V CDR1 and CDR2: DFQATT, SNEGSKA (reference sequence). Trimming stripped 4 bases from V and 0 bases from J, with 19 bases between. CDR3 amino acids: CSATGGLVKISYEQYF. The CDR3 DNA is TGCAGTGCTACTGGCGGACTTGTAAAGATCTCCTACGAGCAGTACTTC.

The chain uses TRBV20-1 and TRBJ2-7; 12 nucleotides align to TRBD2. The CDR3 covers 17 residues. Germline V lookup: CDR1 DFQATT, CDR2 SNEGSKA (reference sequence). The trim removed 4 bases at V and 5 bases at J, leaving 15 bases unmatched. CDR3 coding DNA: TGCAGTGCTAAACCTCTGCCGACTAGCGGGAGAGGGAACGAGCAGTACTTC. Protein: CSAKPLPTSGRGNEQYF.

The chain is built from TRBV11-3 and TRBJ1-2; 7 bases align to TRBD1. J was trimmed by 3 bases and V by 2 bases; bases with no gene match: 3. Germline V CDR1 and CDR2: SGHNT, YENEEA. The CDR3 totals 14 residues. CDR3 sequence: CASSLPGGYYGYTF. The CDR3 DNA is TGTGCCAGCAGCTTACCAGGGGGTTACTATGGCTACACCTTC.

CDR3 sequence: CSARAPGAFHEQYF. The CDR3 region has the DNA TGCAGTGCTAGAGCGCCAGGGGCCTTCCACGAGCAGTACTTC. The genes are TRBV20-1 and TRBJ2-7, with D possibly being TRBD1 (6 bases). Trimming left V 1 base short and J 5 bases short, with 15 bases between. The CDR3 consists of 14 residues. Germline CDR1 and CDR2: DFQATT and SNEGSKA (reference sequence).

V is TRBV3-1 and J is TRBJ2-3; 12 positions match TRBD2. The CDR3 totals 19 residues. Germline CDR1 is LGHDT and CDR2 is YNNKEL (reference sequence). Unmatched junction bases numbered 10, after V lost 0 bases and J lost 3 bases. The CDR3 coding sequence is TGTGCCAGCAGCCAAGAAAGGCTAGCGGGGGGGCGTGTGACAGATACGCAGTATTTT. Protein sequence: CASSQERLAGGRVTDTQYF.

The chain is built from TRBV6-1 and TRBJ2-1; D remains ambiguous. Trimming cost V 7 bases and J 6 bases, with 10 bases left between them. This CDR3 is built from 12 residues. Germline CDR1 is MNHNS and CDR2 is SASEGT. CDR3 region: CASTFDGNEQFF. The CDR3 bases are TGTGCCAGCACATTCGACGGCAATGAGCAGTTCTTC.